The 19 T cell receptor beta chains in this list originate from one sample, sequenced in a study of tumor-infiltrating lymphocytes in primary liver carcinoma (dated by TCRdb to the late 2010s). Sequencing relied on an Illumina HiSeq 2500. A constant-region primer and ProtoScript II reverse transcriptase were used to reverse-transcribe TCRbeta-specific cDNA from about 530 ng total RNA. Construction of the TCRbeta libraries relied on three nested rounds of multiplex PCR, following a slightly modified ARM-PCR procedure. Each of the first two PCR rounds ran for 9 to 10 cycles using multiplex TRBV1-TRBV30 forward primers together with a Cbeta reverse primer. TCRdb trimmed public reads at Q25 via fastp, called clones via MiXCR and kept in-frame beta chains. Rows with one shared CDR3 protein collapse into an entry with the most common genes and DNA. The sample yields tens of thousands of distinct CDR3 sequences; around 79% were counted once. Under 30% of the sample comes from the top ten.

Total RNA and DNA were co-extracted from roughly 18-30 mg of bulk tissue with the AllPrep DNA/RNA mini kit, without cell sorting. Sequencing was done on a sample of liver tumor tissue from sampling region 2. The sample's cell subset or site label, decoded: tumor region T2, inferior pole. These receptors were obtained from a man aged 35 to 55 with primary liver carcinoma and hepatitis B virus infection.

Remarks on this clonotype: An end of the junction does not agree with germline; a read error may underlie this. The chain is built from TRBV12-3 or TRBV12-4 and TRBJ2-5, with no clear D. This CDR3 region has 14 residues. CDR3 nucleotide sequence: TGTGCCAGCAGTTCCCCGGTTACTCAAGAGACCCAGTATTTC. Its translation is CASSSPVTQETQYF.

A remark on this clonotype: The junction departs from the called germline gene at one end, perhaps through a read error. This chain connects TRBV29-1 to TRBJ1-2; 7 bases map to TRBD1. Germline CDR1 reads SQVTM; CDR2 reads ANQGSEA. CDR3 size: 15 residues. The CDR3: CSVVAGTDLNYGCTF. In DNA, the CDR3 is TGCAGCGTTGTTGCCGGGACAGACCTTAACTATGGCTGCACCTTC.

This clonotype is a singleton in its sample. The J gene is TRBJ2-3, the V gene TRBV11-2, with D possibly being TRBD1 (6 bases). The CDR3 is made up of 12 amino acids. V was trimmed by 10 bases and J by 6 bases, leaving 14 bases between them. Per germline, CDR1 SGHAT and CDR2 FQNNGV. The CDR3 sequence is CANRAWADTQYF. The CDR3 DNA is TGTGCCAACAGGGCTTGGGCGGATACGCAGTATTTT.

Points on this clonotype: A junction boundary mismatches the germline segment, possibly from a read error. J is TRBJ2-1 and V is TRBV4-2; 9 bases agree with TRBD2. Germline V gene sequence: CDR1 LGHNA, CDR2 YNFKEQ. CDR3 size: 15 residues. CDR3 DNA: TGTGCTAGCAGCCTGGAGACTAGCGGCTACAATGGGCAGTTCTTC. Protein: CASSLETSGYNGQFF.

About this clonotype: Since no conserved phenylalanine or tryptophan closes the CDR3, a read error is the likely cause. The V gene is TRBV29-1, the J gene TRBJ2-3; 7 bases align to TRBD1. CDR1 SQVTM and CDR2 ANQGSEA come from the germline V gene. CDR3 length equals 14 residues. The V gene end was trimmed by 6 bases and the J gene end by 2 bases; junction bases not matched to a gene: 8. CDR3: CSVAPGQFTDTQYL. The CDR3 nucleotides read TGCAGCGTCGCCCCGGGACAGTTCACAGATACGCAGTATTTG.

This clonotype turned up a few times. The junction differs from germline at one of its ends, possibly a read error. The chain employs TRBV24-1 and TRBJ2-1; 11 nucleotides line up with TRBD2. Germline V gene sequence: CDR1 KGHDR, CDR2 SFDVKD. The CDR3 spans 16 residues. The DNA for the CDR3 is TGTGCCACCAGTGATGATAGCGGGAGGGAAAACAATGAGCAGATCTTC. Encoded protein: CATSDDSGRENNEQIF.

This clonotype came up many times. The chain employs TRBV12-3 or TRBV12-4 and TRBJ1-1; D is uncertain. This CDR3 has 14 amino acids. The ends were cut back, 7 bases at V and 0 bases at J, with 12 bases in the middle. This CDR3 is CASTDGVMNTEAFF. CDR3 coding DNA: TGTGCCAGCACCGACGGAGTCATGAACACTGAAGCTTTCTTT.

On this clonotype itself: With a much larger clone just one base away, this may be a read error. V and J are TRBV16 and TRBJ2-1; 9 positions agree with TRBD1. CDR3 length: 15 amino acids. Germline V lookup: CDR1 KGHSY, CDR2 FQNENV. This chain's CDR3 is CASSQGQGTYNEQSF. The DNA of the CDR3 is TGTGCCAGCAGCCAGGGACAGGGAACCTACAATGAGCAGTCCTTC.

This clonotype came up many times. The V and J genes are TRBV12-3 or TRBV12-4 and TRBJ1-5; D remains unclear. This CDR3 has 14 amino acids. V lost 3 bases and J 0 bases, leaving 6 bases between the germline ends. The CDR3 bases are TGTGCCAGCAGTTTCGTAGATAGCAATCAGCCCCAGCATTTT. Translating gives CASSFVDSNQPQHF.

Of note for this clonotype: The conserved final phenylalanine or tryptophan is absent from the CDR3, which likely points to a read error. The rearrangement links TRBV7-8 to TRBJ2-3, with D possibly being TRBD2 (6 bases). Trimming removed 5 bases from V and 3 bases from J, with 9 bases in between. CDR1 SGHVS and CDR2 FQNEAQ come from the germline V gene. The CDR3 is 13 amino acids. The CDR3 bases are TGTGCCAGCAGCGAGACTAGGACAGATACGCAGTATTAT. This sequence encodes CASSETRTDTQYY.

Of note for this clonotype: At one of its ends the junction is not consistent with the germline gene, which may arise from a read error. The chain links TRBV11-2 to TRBJ1-2; D perhaps matches TRBD1 (5 bases). Germline CDR1 is SGHAT and CDR2 is FQNNGV. The CDR3 consists of 13 residues. Here the CDR3 reads CARSLEGNYGYAF. For the CDR3, the DNA is TGTGCCAGGAGCTTAGAGGGGAACTATGGATACGCCTTC.

In the case of this clonotype: This could be a read error, since a much larger clone is one nucleotide away. The chain has TRBV7-2 and TRBJ2-7; tentative D call: TRBD1 (6 bases). There are 12 residues in the CDR3. From germline, CDR1 is SGHTA and CDR2 FQGNSA. The DNA of the CDR3 is TGTGCCATCAGCTTCACAGGGAACGAGCAGTACTTC. As protein: CAISFTGNEQYF.

This clonotype was counted a few times. The rearrangement joins TRBV9 to TRBJ2-1, with D uncertain. The V end lost 2 bases, the J end lost 5 bases, and 14 bases lay between the germline ends. Per the germline V gene, CDR1 is SGDLS and CDR2 is YYNGEE. The CDR3 has 15 residues. The CDR3 spells CASSVVGSIDNEQFF. The CDR3 DNA reads TGTGCCAGCAGCGTGGTGGGTTCCATCGACAATGAGCAGTTCTTC. The full variable domain, completed using reference TRBV9 and TRBJ2-1, is DSGVTQTPKHLITATGQRVTLRCSPRSGDLSVYWYQQSLDQGLQFLIQYYNGEERAKGNILERFSAQQFPDLHSELNLSSLELGDSALYFCASSVVGSIDNEQFFGPGTRLTVL.

This clonotype was counted ten times or more. The chain couples TRBV12-3 or TRBV12-4 to TRBJ1-2, with a tentative D call TRBD1 (5 bases). The germline V and J ends were trimmed by 0 bases and 2 bases, with 10 bases remaining between them. This CDR3 region has 15 residues. This CDR3 reads CASSLAARGNYGYTF. DNA of the CDR3: TGTGCCAGCAGTTTAGCCGCTCGGGGGAACTATGGCTACACCTTC.

On this clonotype itself: One end of the junction varies from germline; a read error may be responsible. This rearrangement joins TRBV11-2 to TRBJ1-5; D gene unclear. In germline, CDR1 is SGHAT, CDR2 FQNNGV. The CDR3 runs 14 residues. CDR3 sequence reads: CVSSTGRSPEPQHF. As DNA, the CDR3 is TGTGTCAGCAGCACCGGACGGTCTCCTGAGCCCCAGCATTTT. The variable domain in full, completed from reference TRBV11-2 and TRBJ1-5, reads EAGVAQSPRYKIIEKRQSVAFWCNPISGHATLYWYQQILGQGPKLLIQFQNNGVVDDSQLPKDRFSAERLKGVDSTLKIQPAKLEDSAVYLCVSSTGRSPEPQHFGDGTRLSIL.

This clonotype appeared many times. The V and J genes are TRBV7-9 and TRBJ2-7; 9 nucleotides align to TRBD1. This CDR3 spans 16 amino acids. CDR1 is SEHNR, CDR2 FQNEAQ, per germline (reference sequence). V trimming: 5 bases; J trimming: 2 bases; junction bases outside the gene matches: 10. DNA of the CDR3: TGTGCCAGCAGCCCCAGCGCCGGGACAGGGACCTACGAGCAGTACTTC. It specifies CASSPSAGTGTYEQYF.

In the case of this clonotype: At one of its ends the junction is not consistent with the germline gene, which may arise from a read error. The rearrangement links TRBV6-1 to TRBJ2-3; TRBD1 or TRBD2 may be the D gene (5 bases each). Per the germline V gene, CDR1 is MNHNS and CDR2 is SASEGT. The CDR3 is 15 amino acids. The CDR3 spells CVSSEQITGQDTQYF. The CDR3 nucleotides read TGTGTCAGCAGTGAACAGATAACGGGGCAAGATACGCAGTATTTT.

This clonotype was found many times. The chain is built from TRBV11-2 and TRBJ2-3; D is unresolved. Germline CDR1 SGHAT, CDR2 FQNNGV. V was pared by 3 bases and J by 2 bases, with 12 bases between. The CDR3 totals 15 residues. The CDR3 DNA sequence: TGTGCCAGCAGCTTTGCTAGTTGGCTCACAGATACGCAGTATTTT. Translation gives CASSFASWLTDTQYF.

With respect to this clonotype: This clone may be a read error of a much larger clone one base away. The conserved phenylalanine or tryptophan normally closing the CDR3 is absent here, so this likely arose from a read error. The chain couples TRBV19 to TRBJ1-1; D may be TRBD1 (5 bases). Germline-derived CDR1 and CDR2 are LNHDA and SQIVND (reference sequence). This CDR3 region has 14 residues. The V end was cut by 3 bases, the J end by 4 bases, with 12 bases between. The CDR3 coding sequence is TGTGCCAGTAGTATGACTGCCGGGGGCACTGAAGCTTTCTTA. It yields the protein CASSMTAGGTEAFL.